The TCR beta chain described here comes from a study of shared clonotypes between healthy human individuals. Study-wide points: Lower generation probabilities were found for non-shared clonotypes than for those shared by all four donors. In having few donors, the study represented limited genetic and exposure-history diversity.

The assay was carried out at the deep level. Under the authors' procedure: Junction-only immunoSEQ sequences carried no quality scores, so filtering differed. Libraries were prepared by immunoSEQ multiplex PCR; TCRdb keeps only in-frame clonotypes and omits some of them. V and J calls and clone size are as listed in that table; D and trimming were resolved from the DNA. The sample lists about 2.4 million clones, approximately 90% occurring once. Comments on this clone: Antigen unknown.

The germline V gene has CDR1 SGHTA and CDR2 FQGNSA. Trimming took 8 bases from V and 4 from J; bases not matched to a gene: 7. This CDR3 has 14 amino acids. The TCR sequence derives from a young man in good health. Sequencing was performed on naive CD4+ T cells sorted from blood. Subset reported: CD45RA+ positively selected. The chain has TRBV7-2 and TRBJ2-1; 8 bases are shared with TRBD2. CDR3 loop: CASQTGGKYNEQFF. The CDR3 nucleotides are TGTGCCAGCCAAACGGGGGGGAAGTACAATGAGCAGTTCTTC.